These 3 T cell receptor beta chains were sequenced from one sample in a study of cytomegalovirus exposure and HLA in healthy donors. The study ran its PCR with 60 Vbeta and 13 Jbeta primers. Produced via immunoSEQ multiplex PCR; TCRdb's table is partial and in-frame only. The sample consists of about 190,000 clones, approximately 81% of them appearing once. The sample consisted of PBMCs. These receptors were taken from a middle-aged man in good health and CMV-seronegative.

In its sample, this clone was seen once. The gene calls are TRBV11-2 and TRBJ1-6; no clear D. V gave up 5 bases and J gave up 0 bases, with 11 bases separating them. Germline CDR1 is SGHAT and CDR2 is FQNNGV. There are 16 residues in the CDR3. Here the CDR3 DNA reads TGTGCCAGCAGCCCCAGGTTTGACTCCTATAATTCACCCCTCCACTTT. This translates into CASSPRFDSYNSPLHF.

This chain connects TRBV4-2 to TRBJ1-2, with D unresolved. Germline loops: CDR1 LGHNA, CDR2 YNFKEQ. V was clipped by 3 bases and J by 8 bases, with 7 bases between them. The CDR3 length is 11 residues. CDR3 region: CASSHLQGYTF. The CDR3 region has the DNA TGTGCCAGCAGCCATTTGCAGGGCTACACCTTC.

The genes are TRBV5-1 and TRBJ2-5, with 9 nucleotides matching TRBD2. The end of the DNA aligns better with TRBJ2-7, so the J call may be wrong. Germline values: CDR1 SGHRS, CDR2 YFSETQ. The CDR3 covers 15 residues. In DNA, the CDR3 is TGCGCCAGCAGCCCCGGCGGGGGGGTAGCGTACGAGCAGTACTTC. Its translation: CASSPGGGVAYEQYF.